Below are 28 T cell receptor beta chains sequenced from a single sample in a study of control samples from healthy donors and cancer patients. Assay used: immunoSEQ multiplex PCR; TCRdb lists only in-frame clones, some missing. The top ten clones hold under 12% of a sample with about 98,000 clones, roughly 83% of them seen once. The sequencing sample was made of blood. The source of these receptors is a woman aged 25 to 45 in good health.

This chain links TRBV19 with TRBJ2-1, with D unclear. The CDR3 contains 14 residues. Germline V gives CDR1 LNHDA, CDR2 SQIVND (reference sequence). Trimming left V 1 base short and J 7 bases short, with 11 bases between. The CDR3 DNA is TGTGCCAGTAGTATAGTTGTCAGCTCAAATGAGCAGTTCTTC. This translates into CASSIVVSSNEQFF.

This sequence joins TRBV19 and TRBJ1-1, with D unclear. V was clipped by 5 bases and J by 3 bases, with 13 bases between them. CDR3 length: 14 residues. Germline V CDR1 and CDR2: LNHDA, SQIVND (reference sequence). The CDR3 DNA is TGTGCCAGTAGTCCAAGGTCCCAACACACTGAAGCTTTCTTT. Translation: CASSPRSQHTEAFF.

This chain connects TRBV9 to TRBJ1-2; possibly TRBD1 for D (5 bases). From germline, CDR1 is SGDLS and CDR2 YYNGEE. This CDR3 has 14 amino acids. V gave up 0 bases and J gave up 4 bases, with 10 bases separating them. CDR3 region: CASSVVTAPYGYTF. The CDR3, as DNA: TGTGCCAGCAGCGTAGTGACAGCGCCCTATGGCTACACCTTC.

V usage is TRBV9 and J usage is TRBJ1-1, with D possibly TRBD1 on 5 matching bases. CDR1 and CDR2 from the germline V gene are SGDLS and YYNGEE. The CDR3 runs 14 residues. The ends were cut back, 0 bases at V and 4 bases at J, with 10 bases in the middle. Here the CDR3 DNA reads TGTGCCAGCAGCGTAGTGTCGGGGGGCACTGAAGCTTTCTTT. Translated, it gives CASSVVSGGTEAFF.

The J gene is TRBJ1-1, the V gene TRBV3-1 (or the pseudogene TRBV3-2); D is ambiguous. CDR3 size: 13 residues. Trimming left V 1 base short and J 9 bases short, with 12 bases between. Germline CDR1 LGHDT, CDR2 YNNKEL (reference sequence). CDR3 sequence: CASSQGSTRQAFF. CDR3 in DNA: TGTGCCAGCAGCCAAGGCTCGACAAGACAAGCTTTCTTT.

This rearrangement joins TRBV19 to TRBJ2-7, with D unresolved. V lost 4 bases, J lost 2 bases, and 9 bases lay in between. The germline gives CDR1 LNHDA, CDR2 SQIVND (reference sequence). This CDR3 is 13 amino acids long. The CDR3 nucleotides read TGTGCCAGTAGTACAGGAAGGGCCTACGAGCAGTACTTC. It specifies CASSTGRAYEQYF.

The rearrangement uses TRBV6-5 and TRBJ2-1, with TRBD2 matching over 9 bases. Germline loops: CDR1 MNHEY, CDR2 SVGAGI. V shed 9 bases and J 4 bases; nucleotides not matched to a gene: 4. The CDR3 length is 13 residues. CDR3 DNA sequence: TGTGCCAGTAGCGGGGGCCCATACAATGAGCAGTTCTTC. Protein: CASSGGPYNEQFF.

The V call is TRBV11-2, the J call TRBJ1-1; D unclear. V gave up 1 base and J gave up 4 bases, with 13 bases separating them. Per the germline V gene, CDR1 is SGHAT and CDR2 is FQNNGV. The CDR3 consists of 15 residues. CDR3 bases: TGTGCCAGCAGCTTAGGTCGTAGTCTGCGCACTGAAGCTTTCTTT. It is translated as CASSLGRSLRTEAFF. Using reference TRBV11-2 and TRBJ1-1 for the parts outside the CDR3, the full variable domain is EAGVAQSPRYKIIEKRQSVAFWCNPISGHATLYWYQQILGQGPKLLIQFQNNGVVDDSQLPKDRFSAERLKGVDSTLKIQPAKLEDSAVYLCASSLGRSLRTEAFFGQGTRLTVV.

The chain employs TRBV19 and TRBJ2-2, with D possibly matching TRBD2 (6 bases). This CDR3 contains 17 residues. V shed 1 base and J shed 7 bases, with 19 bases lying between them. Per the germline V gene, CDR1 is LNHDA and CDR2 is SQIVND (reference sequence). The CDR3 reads CASSIGVWEARNGELFF. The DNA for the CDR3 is TGTGCCAGTAGTATAGGGGTTTGGGAGGCGAGGAACGGGGAGCTGTTTTTT.

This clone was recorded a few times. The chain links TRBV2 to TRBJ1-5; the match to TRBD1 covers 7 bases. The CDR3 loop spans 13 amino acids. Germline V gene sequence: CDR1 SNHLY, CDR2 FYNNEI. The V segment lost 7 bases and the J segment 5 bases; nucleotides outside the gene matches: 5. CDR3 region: CASKPGQYQPQHF. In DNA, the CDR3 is TGTGCCAGCAAACCGGGACAGTATCAGCCCCAGCATTTT.

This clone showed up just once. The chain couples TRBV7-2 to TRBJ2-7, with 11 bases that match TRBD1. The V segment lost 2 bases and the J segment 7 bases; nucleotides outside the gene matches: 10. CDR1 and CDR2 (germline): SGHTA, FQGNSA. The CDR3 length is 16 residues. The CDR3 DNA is TGTGCCAGCAGCTTAACGCGGGACAGGGGGGATGAGGAGCAGTACTTC. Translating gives CASSLTRDRGDEEQYF.

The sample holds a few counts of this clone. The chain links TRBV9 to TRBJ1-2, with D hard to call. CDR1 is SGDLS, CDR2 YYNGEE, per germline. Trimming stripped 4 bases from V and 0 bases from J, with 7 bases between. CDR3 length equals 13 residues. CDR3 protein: CASSPASNYGYTF. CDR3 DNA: TGTGCCAGCAGCCCAGCCTCTAACTATGGCTACACCTTC.

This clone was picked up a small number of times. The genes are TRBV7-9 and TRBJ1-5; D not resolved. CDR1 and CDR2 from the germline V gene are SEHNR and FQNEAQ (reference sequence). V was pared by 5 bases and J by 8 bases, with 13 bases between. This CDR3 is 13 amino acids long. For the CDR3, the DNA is TGTGCCAGCAGCACCAAGGCCCAAAAGCCCCAGCATTTT. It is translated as CASSTKAQKPQHF.

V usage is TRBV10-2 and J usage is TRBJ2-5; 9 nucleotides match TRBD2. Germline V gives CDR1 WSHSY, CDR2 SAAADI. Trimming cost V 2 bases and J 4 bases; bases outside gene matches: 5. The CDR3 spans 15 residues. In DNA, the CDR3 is TGCGCCAGCAGTGAGGCTAGCGGGGTTGGAGAGACCCAGTACTTC. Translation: CASSEASGVGETQYF.

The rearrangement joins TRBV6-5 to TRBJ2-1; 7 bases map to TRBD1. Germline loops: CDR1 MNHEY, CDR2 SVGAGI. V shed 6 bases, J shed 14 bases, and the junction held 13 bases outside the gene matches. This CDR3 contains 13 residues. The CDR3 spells CASRPKKQGQEFF. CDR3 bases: TGTGCCAGCAGGCCGAAGAAACAGGGGCAGGAGTTCTTC.

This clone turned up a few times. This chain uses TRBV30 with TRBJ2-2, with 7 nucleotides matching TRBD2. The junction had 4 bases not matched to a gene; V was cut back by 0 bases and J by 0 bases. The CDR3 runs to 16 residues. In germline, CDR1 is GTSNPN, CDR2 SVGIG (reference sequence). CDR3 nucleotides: TGTGCCTGGAGTGTACGAGCGGGGACGAACACCGGGGAGCTGTTTTTT. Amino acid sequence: CAWSVRAGTNTGELFF.

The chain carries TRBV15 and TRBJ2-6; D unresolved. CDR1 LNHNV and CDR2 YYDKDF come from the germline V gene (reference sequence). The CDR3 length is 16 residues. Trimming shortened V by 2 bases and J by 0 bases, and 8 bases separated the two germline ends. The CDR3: CATSRPSSSGANVLTF. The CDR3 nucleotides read TGTGCCACCAGCAGACCCTCGTCCTCTGGGGCCAACGTCCTGACTTTC.

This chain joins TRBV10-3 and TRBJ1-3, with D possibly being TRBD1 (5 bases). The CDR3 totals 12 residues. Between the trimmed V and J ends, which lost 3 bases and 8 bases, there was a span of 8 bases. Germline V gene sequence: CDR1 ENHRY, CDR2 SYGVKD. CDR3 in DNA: TGTGCCATCAGTGAAACGGGGGACACCATATATTTT. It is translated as CAISETGDTIYF.

The CDR3 sequence is CATSAGYEQYF. The DNA for the CDR3 is TGTGCCACCAGTGCTGGTTACGAGCAGTACTTC. The rearrangement uses TRBV24-1 and TRBJ2-7; D call uncertain. CDR1 is KGHDR and CDR2 is SFDVKD in the germline V gene. The V end was cut by 5 bases, the J end by 4 bases, with 5 bases between. This CDR3 contains 11 residues.

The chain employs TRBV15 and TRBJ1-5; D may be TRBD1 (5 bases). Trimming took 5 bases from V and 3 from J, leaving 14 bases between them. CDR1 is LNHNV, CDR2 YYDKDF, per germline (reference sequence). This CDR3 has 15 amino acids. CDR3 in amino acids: CATSEEDTNNQPQHF. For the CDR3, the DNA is TGTGCCACCAGCGAGGAGGACACTAACAATCAGCCCCAGCATTTT.

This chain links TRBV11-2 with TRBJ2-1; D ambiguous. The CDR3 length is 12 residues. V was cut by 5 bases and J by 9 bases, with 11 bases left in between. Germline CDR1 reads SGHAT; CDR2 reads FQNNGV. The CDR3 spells CASSTKGSEQFF. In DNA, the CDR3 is TGTGCCAGCAGCACCAAAGGCAGTGAGCAGTTCTTC.

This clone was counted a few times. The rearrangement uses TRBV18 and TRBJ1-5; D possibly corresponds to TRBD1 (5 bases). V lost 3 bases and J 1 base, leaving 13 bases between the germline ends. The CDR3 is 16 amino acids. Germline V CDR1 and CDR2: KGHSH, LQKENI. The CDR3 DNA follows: TGTGCCAGCTCACCGCTAGGGACGGGGAGCAATCAGCCCCAGCATTTT. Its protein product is CASSPLGTGSNQPQHF.

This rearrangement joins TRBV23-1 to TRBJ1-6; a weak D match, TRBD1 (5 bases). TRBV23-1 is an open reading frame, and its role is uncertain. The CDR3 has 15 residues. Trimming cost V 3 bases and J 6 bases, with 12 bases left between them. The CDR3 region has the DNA TGCGCCAGCAGTCACCCCGACAGTGGTAATTCACCCCTCCACTTT. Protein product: CASSHPDSGNSPLHF.

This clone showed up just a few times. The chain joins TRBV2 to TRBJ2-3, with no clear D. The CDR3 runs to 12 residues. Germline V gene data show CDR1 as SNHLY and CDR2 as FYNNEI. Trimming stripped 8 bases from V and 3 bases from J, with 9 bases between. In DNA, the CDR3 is TGTGCCAGCGCCTCGGAGACAGATACGCAGTATTTT. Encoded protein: CASASETDTQYF.

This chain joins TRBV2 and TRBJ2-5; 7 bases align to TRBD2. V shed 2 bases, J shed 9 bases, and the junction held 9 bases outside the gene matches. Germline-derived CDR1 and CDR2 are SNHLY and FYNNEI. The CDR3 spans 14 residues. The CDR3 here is CASSERDYSGAQYF. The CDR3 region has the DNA TGTGCCAGCAGTGAACGGGACTATTCTGGGGCCCAGTACTTC. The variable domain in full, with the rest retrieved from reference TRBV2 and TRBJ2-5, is EPEVTQTPSHQVTQMGQEVILRCVPISNHLYFYWYRQILGQKVEFLVSFYNNEISEKSEIFDDQFSVERPDGSNFTLKIRSTKLEDSAMYFCASSERDYSGAQYFGPGTRLLVL.

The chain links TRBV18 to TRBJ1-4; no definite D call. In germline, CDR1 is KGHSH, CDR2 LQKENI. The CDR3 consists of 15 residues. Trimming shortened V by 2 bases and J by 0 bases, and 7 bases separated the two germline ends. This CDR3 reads CASSPSGATNEKLFF. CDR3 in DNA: TGTGCCAGCTCACCAAGTGGGGCAACTAATGAAAAACTGTTTTTT.

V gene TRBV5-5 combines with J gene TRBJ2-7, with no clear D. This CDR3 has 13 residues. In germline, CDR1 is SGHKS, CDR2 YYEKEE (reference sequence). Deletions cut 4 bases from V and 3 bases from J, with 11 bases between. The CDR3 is CASSTGSSYEQYF. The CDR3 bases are TGTGCCAGCAGCACGGGTTCCAGCTACGAGCAGTACTTC.

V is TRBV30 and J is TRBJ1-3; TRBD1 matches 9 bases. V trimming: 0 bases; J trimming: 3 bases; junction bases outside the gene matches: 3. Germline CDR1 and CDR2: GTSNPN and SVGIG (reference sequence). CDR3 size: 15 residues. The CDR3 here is CAWSVQGAVGNTIYF. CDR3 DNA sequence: TGTGCCTGGAGTGTACAGGGGGCGGTTGGAAACACCATATATTTT.